This TCR beta chain was recovered during a study of cytomegalovirus exposure and HLA in healthy donors. Overall study findings and caveats: Across donors, most TCRs were seen rarely, yet some public ones were widespread.

PCR involved 60 Vbeta and 13 Jbeta primers. TCRdb's table, derived via immunoSEQ multiplex PCR, lists solely in-frame clones and lacks some. The data show approximately 58,000 clones, around 83% seen once. A word on this clone: Its antigen is currently unknown.

Material: PBMCs. This sequence originates from a man aged 25 to 45 in good health and CMV-seronegative.

This chain's CDR3 is CASSLSGGTGTEAFF. The CDR3 nucleotides read TGTGCCAGCAGCTTGTCTGGGGGCACGGGGACTGAAGCTTTCTTT. This chain links TRBV11-2 with TRBJ1-1; perhaps TRBD1 as D (6 bases). CDR3 length: 15 residues. V was shortened by 3 bases and J by 5 bases, with 16 bases between the two germline ends. Germline loops: CDR1 SGHAT, CDR2 FQNNGV.